The T cell receptor beta chain under discussion was sequenced for a study of CD8+CD57+ T cells in acquired aplastic anemia. TCR beta VDJ and CDR3 were profiled, and genomic DNA was the template. MiXCR was run by TCRdb on the reads, yielding one entry per CDR3 protein. The sample has just over 450,000 distinct CDR3 sequences, around 33% seen once. A word on this clonotype: One end of the junction varies from germline; a read error may be responsible.

Germline values: CDR1 LNHDA, CDR2 SQIVND (reference sequence). This CDR3 is 16 amino acids long. Before being chosen for sequencing, patients had shown CD8+CD57+ cell expansion by flow cytometry. Sequencing was carried out using sorted CD4+, CD8+, or CD8+CD57+ T cells (not recorded which) from PBMCs. The TCR comes from a human donor with aplastic anemia. The chain combines TRBV19 with TRBJ2-1; 9 positions match TRBD1. CDR3 DNA: TGTGCCAGTAGTATTAGTCGGACAGGGGTCTACAGTGAGCAGTTCTTC. Its protein product is CASSISRTGVYSEQFF.